In its sample, the clone carrying this T cell receptor (beta chain) was seen many times. RNA transcripts were the template, and TCR beta CDR3 regions were amplified from them. RT-PCR in the first round used HTBI primers; a second-round multiplex PCR followed. From the multiplex PCR reads, TCRdb called clonotypes with MiXCR, one entry per CDR3 protein. The repertoire consists of about 740,000 distinct CDR3 sequences, with around 40% occurring once and the leading ten covering 35% to 55%. The germline CDR1 and CDR2 sequences are KGHDR and SFDVKD. The CDR3 covers 13 residues. V lost 7 bases, J lost 8 bases, and 16 bases lay in between. This record belongs to a study of Graves' ophthalmopathy and Graves' hyperthyroidism.

V usage is TRBV24-1 and J usage is TRBJ1-2; possible D gene TRBD1, 6 bases. Material: peripheral blood. The source is an adult man with Graves' ophthalmopathy. The CDR3 DNA is TGTGCCACCAGGCCCAGGGGCGATGAAGGCTACACCTTC. Encoded protein: CATRPRGDEGYTF.